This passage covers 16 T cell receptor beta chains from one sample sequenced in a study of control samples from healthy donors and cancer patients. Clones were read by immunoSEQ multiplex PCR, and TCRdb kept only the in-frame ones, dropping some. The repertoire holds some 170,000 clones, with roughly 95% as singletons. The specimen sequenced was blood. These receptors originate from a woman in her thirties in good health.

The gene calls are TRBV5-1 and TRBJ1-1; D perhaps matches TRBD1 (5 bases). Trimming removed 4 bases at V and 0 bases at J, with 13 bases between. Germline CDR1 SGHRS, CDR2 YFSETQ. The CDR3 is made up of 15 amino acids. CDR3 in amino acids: CASSLATVLNTEAFF. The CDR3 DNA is TGCGCCAGCAGCCTTGCGACAGTCTTGAACACTGAAGCTTTCTTT.

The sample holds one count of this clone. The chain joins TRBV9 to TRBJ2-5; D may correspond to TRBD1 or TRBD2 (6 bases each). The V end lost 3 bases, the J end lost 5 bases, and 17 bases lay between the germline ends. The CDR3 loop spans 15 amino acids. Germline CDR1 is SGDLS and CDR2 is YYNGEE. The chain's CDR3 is CASSEMGGGGETQYF. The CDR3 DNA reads TGTGCCAGCAGCGAGATGGGGGGCGGTGGGGAGACCCAGTACTTC.

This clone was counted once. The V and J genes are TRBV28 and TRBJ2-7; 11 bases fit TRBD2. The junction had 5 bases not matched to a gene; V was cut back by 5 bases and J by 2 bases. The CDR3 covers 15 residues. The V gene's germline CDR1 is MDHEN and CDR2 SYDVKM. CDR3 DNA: TGTGCCAGCAGTGGGACTAGCGGCAATCCCTACGAGCAGTACTTC. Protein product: CASSGTSGNPYEQYF. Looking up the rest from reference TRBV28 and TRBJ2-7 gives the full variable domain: DVKVTQSSRYLVKRTGEKVFLECVQDMDHENMFWYRQDPGLGLRLIYFSYDVKMKEKGDIPEGYSVSREKKERFSLILESASTNQTSMYLCASSGTSGNPYEQYFGPGTRLTVT.

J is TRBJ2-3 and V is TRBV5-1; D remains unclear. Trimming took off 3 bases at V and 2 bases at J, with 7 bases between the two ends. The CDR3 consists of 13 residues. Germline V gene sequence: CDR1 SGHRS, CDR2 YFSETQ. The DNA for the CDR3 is TGCGCCAGCAGCTCCGACAACACAGATACGCAGTATTTT. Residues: CASSSDNTDTQYF. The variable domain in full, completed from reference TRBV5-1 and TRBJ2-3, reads KAGVTQTPRYLIKTRGQQVTLSCSPISGHRSVSWYQQTPGQGLQFLFEYFSETQRNKGNFPGRFSGRQFSNSRSEMNVSTLELGDSALYLCASSSDNTDTQYFGPGTRLTVL.

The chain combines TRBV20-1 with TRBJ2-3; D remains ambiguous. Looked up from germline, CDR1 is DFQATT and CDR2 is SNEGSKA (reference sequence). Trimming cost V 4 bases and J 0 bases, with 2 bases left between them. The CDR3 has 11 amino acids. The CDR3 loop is CSATSTDTQYF. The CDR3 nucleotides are TGCAGTGCTACTAGCACAGATACGCAGTATTTT.

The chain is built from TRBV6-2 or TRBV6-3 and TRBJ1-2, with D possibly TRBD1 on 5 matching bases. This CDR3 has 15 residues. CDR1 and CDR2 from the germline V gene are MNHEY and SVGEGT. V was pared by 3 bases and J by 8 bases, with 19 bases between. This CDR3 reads CASSYVPGPGLGYTF. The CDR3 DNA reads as TGTGCCAGCAGTTATGTTCCAGGGCCGGGCTTAGGCTACACCTTC.

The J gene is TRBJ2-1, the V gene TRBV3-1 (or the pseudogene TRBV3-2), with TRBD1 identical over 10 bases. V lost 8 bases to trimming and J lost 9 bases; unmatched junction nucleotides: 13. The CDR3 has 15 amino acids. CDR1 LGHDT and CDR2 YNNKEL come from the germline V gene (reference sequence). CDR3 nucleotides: TGTGCCAGCCACCCGGGACAGGGGAAAGTTGGTGAGCAGTTCTTC. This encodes CASHPGQGKVGEQFF.

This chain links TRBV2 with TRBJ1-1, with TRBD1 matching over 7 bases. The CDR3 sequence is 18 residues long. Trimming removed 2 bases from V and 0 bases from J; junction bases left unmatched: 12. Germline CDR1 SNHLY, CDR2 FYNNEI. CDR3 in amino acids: CASSERNGRQGLNTEAFF. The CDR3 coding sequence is TGTGCCAGCAGTGAACGGAACGGGAGACAGGGATTGAACACTGAAGCTTTCTTT. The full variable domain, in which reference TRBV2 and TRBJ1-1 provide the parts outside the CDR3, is EPEVTQTPSHQVTQMGQEVILRCVPISNHLYFYWYRQILGQKVEFLVSFYNNEISEKSEIFDDQFSVERPDGSNFTLKIRSTKLEDSAMYFCASSERNGRQGLNTEAFFGQGTRLTVV.

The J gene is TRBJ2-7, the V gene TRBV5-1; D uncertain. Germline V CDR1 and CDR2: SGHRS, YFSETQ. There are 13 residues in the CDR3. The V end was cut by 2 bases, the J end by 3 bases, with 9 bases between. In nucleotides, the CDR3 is TGCGCCAGCAGCTTAAGTAGTAACTACGAGCAGTACTTC. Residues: CASSLSSNYEQYF.

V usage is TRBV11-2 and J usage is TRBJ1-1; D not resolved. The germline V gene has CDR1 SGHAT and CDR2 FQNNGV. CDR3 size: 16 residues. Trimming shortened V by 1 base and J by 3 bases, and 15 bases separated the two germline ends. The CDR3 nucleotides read TGTGCCAGCAGCTTAGGATATACATTTCCTTACACTGAAGCTTTCTTT. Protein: CASSLGYTFPYTEAFF. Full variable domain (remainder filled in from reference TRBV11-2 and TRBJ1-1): EAGVAQSPRYKIIEKRQSVAFWCNPISGHATLYWYQQILGQGPKLLIQFQNNGVVDDSQLPKDRFSAERLKGVDSTLKIQPAKLEDSAVYLCASSLGYTFPYTEAFFGQGTRLTVV.

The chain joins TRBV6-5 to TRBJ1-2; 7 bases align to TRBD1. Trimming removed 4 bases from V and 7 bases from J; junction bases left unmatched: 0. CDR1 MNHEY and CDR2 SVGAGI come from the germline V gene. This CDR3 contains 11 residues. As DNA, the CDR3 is TGTGCCAGCAGTTCAGGGGGTGGCTACACCTTC. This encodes CASSSGGGYTF.

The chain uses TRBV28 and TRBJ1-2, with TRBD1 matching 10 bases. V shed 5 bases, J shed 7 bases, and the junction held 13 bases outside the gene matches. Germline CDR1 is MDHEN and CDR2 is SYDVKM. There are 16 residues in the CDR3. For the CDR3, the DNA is TGTGCCAGCAGTCAAAGACAGGGGGCGATTTTCTCTGGCTACACCTTC. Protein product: CASSQRQGAIFSGYTF.

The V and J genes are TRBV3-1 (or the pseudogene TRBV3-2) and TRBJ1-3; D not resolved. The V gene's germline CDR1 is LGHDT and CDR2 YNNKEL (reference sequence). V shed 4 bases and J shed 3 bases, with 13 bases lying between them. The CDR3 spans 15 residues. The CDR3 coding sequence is TGTGCCAGCAGCCCCCTCCGGGGAGGTGGAAACACCATATATTTT. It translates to CASSPLRGGGNTIYF.

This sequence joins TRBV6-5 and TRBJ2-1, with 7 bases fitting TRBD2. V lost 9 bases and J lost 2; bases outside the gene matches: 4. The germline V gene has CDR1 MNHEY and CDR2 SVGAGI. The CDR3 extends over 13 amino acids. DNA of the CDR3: TGTGCCAGTAAGGGGACTACCTACAATGAGCAGTTCTTC. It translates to CASKGTTYNEQFF.

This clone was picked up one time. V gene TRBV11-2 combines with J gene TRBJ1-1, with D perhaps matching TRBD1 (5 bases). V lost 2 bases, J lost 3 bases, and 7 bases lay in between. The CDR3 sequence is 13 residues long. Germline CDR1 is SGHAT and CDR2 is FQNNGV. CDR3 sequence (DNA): TGTGCCAGCAGCTTAATAGGGGACACTGAAGCTTTCTTT. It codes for CASSLIGDTEAFF.

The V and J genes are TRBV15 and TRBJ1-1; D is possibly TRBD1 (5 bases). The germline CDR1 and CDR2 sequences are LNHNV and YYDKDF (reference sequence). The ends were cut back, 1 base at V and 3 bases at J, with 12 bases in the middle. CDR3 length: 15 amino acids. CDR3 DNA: TGTGCCACCAGCAGAGCCCTCCAGGGTCACACTGAAGCTTTCTTT. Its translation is CATSRALQGHTEAFF.